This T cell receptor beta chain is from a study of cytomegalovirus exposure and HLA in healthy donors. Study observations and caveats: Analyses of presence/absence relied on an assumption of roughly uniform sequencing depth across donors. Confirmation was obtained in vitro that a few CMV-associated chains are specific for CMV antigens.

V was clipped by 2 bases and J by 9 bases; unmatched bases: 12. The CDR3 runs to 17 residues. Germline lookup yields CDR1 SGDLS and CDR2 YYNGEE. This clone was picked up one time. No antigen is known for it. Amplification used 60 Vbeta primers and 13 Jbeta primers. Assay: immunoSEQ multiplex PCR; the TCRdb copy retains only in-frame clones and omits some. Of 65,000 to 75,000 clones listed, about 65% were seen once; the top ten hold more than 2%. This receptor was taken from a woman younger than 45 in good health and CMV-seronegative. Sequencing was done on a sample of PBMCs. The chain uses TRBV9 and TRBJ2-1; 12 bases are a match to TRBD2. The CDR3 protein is CASSVTSGGHLYGEQFF. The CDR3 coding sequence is TGTGCCAGCAGCGTCACTAGCGGGGGGCACCTCTATGGTGAGCAGTTCTTC. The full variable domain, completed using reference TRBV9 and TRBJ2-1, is DSGVTQTPKHLITATGQRVTLRCSPRSGDLSVYWYQQSLDQGLQFLIQYYNGEERAKGNILERFSAQQFPDLHSELNLSSLELGDSALYFCASSVTSGGHLYGEQFFGPGTRLTVL.